The present entry profiles one TCR beta chain with its context. Antigen specificity is unknown. This sample stems from a study of identical twins. Overall study findings and caveats: Instead of following the same donors, the conclusions were based on cross-sectional statistical analysis. Fewer insertions were carried by abundant cord blood beta clonotypes, but none was seen in memory repertoires.

Unique molecular identifiers were present on cDNA, and template switching added a universal primer site. TCRdb re-called the 5' RACE reads through MiXCR, storing one row per CDR3 protein. The data contain around 340,000 distinct CDR3 sequences, 9% to 15% of them singletons. Per the germline V gene, CDR1 is SGHAT and CDR2 is FQNNGV. Trimming left V 2 bases short and J 2 bases short, with 7 bases between. This CDR3 region has 13 residues. The same specimen was also included in a second study, on yellow fever vaccine responses in identical twins.

This chain joins TRBV11-2 and TRBJ2-7; D possibly corresponds to TRBD2 (5 bases). This sequence originates from a woman between 18 and 29 years old in good health. The sequenced sample was CD8+ T cells sorted from blood. The CDR3, as DNA: TGTGCCAGCAGCTTATCCGGGGCCTACGAGCAGTACGTC. Encoded protein: CASSLSGAYEQYV.